This T cell receptor (beta chain) came from a study of blood T cell repertoires in COVID-19. The wider study: From T cells, B-cell-depleted T cells, or PBMCs came the material, which was cDNA or gDNA.

Germline CDR1 SGHRS, CDR2 YFSETQ. V gave up 4 bases and J gave up 0 bases, with 11 bases separating them. The CDR3 is made up of 15 amino acids. The Seattle patients, enrolled during active infection, were followed longitudinally. In the original workflow: Nucleated cell number was recorded as an estimate derived from reference gene primer amplification. TCRdb keeps only in-frame clones here, not all; method: immunoSEQ multiplex PCR. V and J calls and clone size are given by that table; D and trimming were obtained from the DNA. The repertoire holds about 170,000 clones, 84% seen once, with around 2.9% in the top ten.

The TCR was taken from a woman aged 80 or over with COVID-19, enrolled during active disease. Specimen: peripheral blood. The V call is TRBV5-1, the J call TRBJ1-5; D is undetermined. CDR3 residues: CASSGDGNSNQPQHF. CDR3 sequence (DNA): TGCGCCAGCAGCGGAGACGGGAATAGCAATCAGCCCCAGCATTTT.